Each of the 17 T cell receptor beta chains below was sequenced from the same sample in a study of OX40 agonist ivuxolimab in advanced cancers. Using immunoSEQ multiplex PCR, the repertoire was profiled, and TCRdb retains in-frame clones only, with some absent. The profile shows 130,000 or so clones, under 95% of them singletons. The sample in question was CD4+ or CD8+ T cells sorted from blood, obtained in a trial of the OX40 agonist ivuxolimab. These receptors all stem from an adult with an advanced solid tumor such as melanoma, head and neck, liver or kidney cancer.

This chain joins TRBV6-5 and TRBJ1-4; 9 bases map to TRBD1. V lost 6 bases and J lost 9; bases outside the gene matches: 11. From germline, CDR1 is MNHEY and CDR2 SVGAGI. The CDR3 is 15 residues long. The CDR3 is CASRQTGGRIKKLFF. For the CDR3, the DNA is TGTGCCAGCAGACAAACAGGGGGCAGGATTAAAAAACTGTTTTTT.

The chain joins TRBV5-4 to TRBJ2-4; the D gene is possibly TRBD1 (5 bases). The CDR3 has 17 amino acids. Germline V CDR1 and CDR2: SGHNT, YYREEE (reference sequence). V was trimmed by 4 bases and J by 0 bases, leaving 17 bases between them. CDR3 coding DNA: TGTGCCAGCAGCCCCACCCCAGGGCATCTAGCCAAAAACATTCAGTACTTC. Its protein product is CASSPTPGHLAKNIQYF.

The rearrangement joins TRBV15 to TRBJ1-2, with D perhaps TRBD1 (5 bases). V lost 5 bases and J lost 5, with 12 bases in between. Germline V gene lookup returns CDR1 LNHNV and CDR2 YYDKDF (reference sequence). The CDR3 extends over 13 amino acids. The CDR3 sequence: CATSQRGGYGYTF. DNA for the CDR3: TGTGCCACCAGCCAACGGGGCGGGTATGGCTACACCTTC.

CDR3 in DNA: TGTGCCAGCAGTGACCGGGCGTTCGGAAACACCATATATTTT. Amino acids: CASSDRAFGNTIYF. The J gene is TRBJ1-3, the V gene TRBV2; D gene ambiguous. CDR1 and CDR2 from the germline V gene are SNHLY and FYNNEI. The CDR3 is 14 residues long. V lost 3 bases, J lost 4 bases, and 10 bases lay in between.

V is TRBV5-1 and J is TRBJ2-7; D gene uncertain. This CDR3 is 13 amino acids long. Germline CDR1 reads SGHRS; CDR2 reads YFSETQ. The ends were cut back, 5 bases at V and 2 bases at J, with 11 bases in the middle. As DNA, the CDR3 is TGCGCCAGCAGGCGACAAAGCACCTACGAGCAGTACTTC. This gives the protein CASRRQSTYEQYF.

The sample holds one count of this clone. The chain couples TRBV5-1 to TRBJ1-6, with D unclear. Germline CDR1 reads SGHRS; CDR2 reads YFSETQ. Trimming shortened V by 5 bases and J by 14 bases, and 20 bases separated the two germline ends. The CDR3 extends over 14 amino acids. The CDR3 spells CASSPEPERWSLHF. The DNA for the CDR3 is TGCGCCAGCAGTCCGGAGCCCGAGCGTTGGTCCCTCCACTTT.

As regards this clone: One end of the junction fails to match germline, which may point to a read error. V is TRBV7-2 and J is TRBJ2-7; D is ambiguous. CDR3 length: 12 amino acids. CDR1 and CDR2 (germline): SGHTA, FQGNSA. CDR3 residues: CASSPPLSPGIF. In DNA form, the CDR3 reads TGTGCCAGCAGCCCACCTTTAAGCCCTGGGATATTC.

For the CDR3, the DNA is TGTGCCAGCAGCGTCGCGGGGGATGCAGATACGCAGTATTTT. It is translated as CASSVAGDADTQYF. This chain links TRBV9 with TRBJ2-3; 7 bases are shared with TRBD2. V shed 2 bases and J 4 bases; nucleotides not matched to a gene: 4. The CDR3 runs 14 residues. Germline V gene lookup returns CDR1 SGDLS and CDR2 YYNGEE.

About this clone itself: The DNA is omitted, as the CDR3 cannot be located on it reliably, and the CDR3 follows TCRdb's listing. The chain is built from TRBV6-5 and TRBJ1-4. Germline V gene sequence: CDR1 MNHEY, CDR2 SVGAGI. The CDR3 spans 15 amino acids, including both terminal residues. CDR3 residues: CASSTSVVANEKLFF.

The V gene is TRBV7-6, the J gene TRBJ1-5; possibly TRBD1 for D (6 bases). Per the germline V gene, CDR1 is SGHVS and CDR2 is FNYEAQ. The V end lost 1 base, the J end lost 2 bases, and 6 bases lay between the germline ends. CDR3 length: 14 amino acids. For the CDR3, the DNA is TGTGCCAGCAGCTTAGGACAGGGCAATCAGCCCCAGCATTTT. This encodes CASSLGQGNQPQHF.

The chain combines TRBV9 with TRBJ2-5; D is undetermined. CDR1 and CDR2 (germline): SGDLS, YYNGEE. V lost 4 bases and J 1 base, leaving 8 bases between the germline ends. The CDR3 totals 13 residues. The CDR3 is CASSQHSQETQYF. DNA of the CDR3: TGTGCCAGCAGCCAACATAGCCAAGAGACCCAGTACTTC.

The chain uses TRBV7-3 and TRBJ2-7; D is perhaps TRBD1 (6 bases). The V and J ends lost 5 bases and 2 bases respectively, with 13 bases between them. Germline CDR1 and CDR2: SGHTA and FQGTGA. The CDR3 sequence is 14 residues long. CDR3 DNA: TGTGCCAGCAGCGAGAGGGACACACCCTACGAGCAGTACTTC. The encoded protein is CASSERDTPYEQYF.

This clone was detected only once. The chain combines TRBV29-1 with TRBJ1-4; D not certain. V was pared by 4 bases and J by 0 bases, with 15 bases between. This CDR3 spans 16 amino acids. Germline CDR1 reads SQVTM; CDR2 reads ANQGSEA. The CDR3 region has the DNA TGCAGCGTTGGTCAGAGGTCGCTTGCAACTAATGAAAAACTGTTTTTT. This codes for CSVGQRSLATNEKLFF.

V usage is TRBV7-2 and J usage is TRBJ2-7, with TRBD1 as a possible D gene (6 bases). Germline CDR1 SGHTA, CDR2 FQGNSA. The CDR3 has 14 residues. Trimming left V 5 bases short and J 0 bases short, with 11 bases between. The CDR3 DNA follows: TGTGCCAGCAGCCCAGGACAGTTCTCCTACGAGCAGTACTTC. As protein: CASSPGQFSYEQYF. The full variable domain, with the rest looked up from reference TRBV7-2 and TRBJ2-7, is GAGVSQSPSNKVTEKGKDVELRCDPISGHTALYWYRQSLGQGLEFLIYFQGNSAPDKSGLPSDRFSAERTGGSVSTLTIQRTQQEDSAVYLCASSPGQFSYEQYFGPGTRLTVT.

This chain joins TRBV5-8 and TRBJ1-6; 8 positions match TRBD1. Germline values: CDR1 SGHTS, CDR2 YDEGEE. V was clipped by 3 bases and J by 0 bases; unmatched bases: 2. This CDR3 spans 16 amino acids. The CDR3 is CASSSDRGSYNSPLHF. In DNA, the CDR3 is TGTGCCAGCAGCTCCGACAGGGGCTCCTATAATTCACCCCTCCACTTT.

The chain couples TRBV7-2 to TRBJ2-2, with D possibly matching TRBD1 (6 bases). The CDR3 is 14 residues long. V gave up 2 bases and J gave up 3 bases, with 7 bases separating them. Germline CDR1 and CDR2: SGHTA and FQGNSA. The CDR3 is CASSLYRDTGELFF. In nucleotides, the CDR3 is TGTGCCAGCAGCTTATACAGGGACACCGGGGAGCTGTTTTTT.

The CDR3 spells CSVEGVGQEYEQYF. The DNA of the CDR3 is TGCAGCGTCGAGGGGGTGGGACAGGAGTACGAGCAGTACTTC. This rearrangement joins TRBV29-1 to TRBJ2-7, with TRBD1 matching over 8 bases. Germline-derived CDR1 and CDR2 are SQVTM and ANQGSEA. The CDR3 has 14 amino acids. Germline trimming cut 6 bases from V and 4 bases from J; bases unmatched to any gene: 11.